The 20 T cell receptor beta chains below were found in one sample sequenced in a study of shared clonotypes between healthy human individuals. Only CD45RO-negative cells positively selected for CCR7 counted as naive CD8 cells, so terminally differentiated effector memory CD45RA+ cells were excluded. Measured with immunoSEQ multiplex PCR; TCRdb has only the in-frame clones, and not every one. The table lists about 2.1 million clones, around 93% of them singletons. Material for sequencing was naive CD8+ T cells from PBMCs. The receptors derive from a man younger than 35 in good health. Some clones in this sample may be carry-over from other donors' samples.

This sequence joins TRBV27 and TRBJ2-7; TRBD2 matches at 8 bases. The CDR3 has 15 residues. V lost 2 bases and J lost 4; bases outside the gene matches: 7. Germline assignment: CDR1 MNHEY and CDR2 SMNVEV (reference sequence). CDR3 in DNA: TGTGCCAGCAGTTTAAAAGCTAGCGGGTGGTACGAGCAGTACTTC. Its translation is CASSLKASGWYEQYF.

The chain recombines TRBV4-1 with TRBJ2-1, with TRBD2 identical over 8 bases. The V and J ends lost 0 bases and 4 bases, in that order; junction bases with no gene match: 11. Looked up from germline, CDR1 is MGHRA and CDR2 is YSYEKL. The CDR3 spans 18 residues. CDR3 amino acids: CASSQDGVTGGGYNEQFF. The CDR3 DNA is TGCGCCAGCAGCCAAGATGGGGTCACGGGAGGGGGATACAATGAGCAGTTCTTC.

As concerns this clone: Additional DNA sequences in this sample encode the identical CDR3. V is TRBV6-5 and J is TRBJ2-1, with TRBD2 as a possible D gene (6 bases). Trimming removed 0 bases at V and 8 bases at J, with 8 bases between. The germline gives CDR1 MNHEY, CDR2 SVGAGI. The CDR3 loop spans 13 amino acids. For the CDR3, the DNA is TGTGCCAGCAGTTACTCTGGGGGGTATGAGCAGTTCTTC. It translates to CASSYSGGYEQFF.

CDR3 residues: CASSPLGGLGASEQYF. CDR3 in DNA: TGTGCCAGCAGCCCACTAGGGGGGTTGGGGGCGAGCGAGCAGTACTTC. This chain uses TRBV27 with TRBJ2-7; D possibly uses TRBD1 or TRBD2 (6 bases each). Germline V lookup: CDR1 MNHEY, CDR2 SMNVEV (reference sequence). V dropped 6 bases and J dropped 6 bases, with 24 bases sitting between them. The CDR3 spans 16 residues.

The chain joins TRBV27 to TRBJ2-2; 14 nucleotides align to TRBD2. The germline V gene has CDR1 MNHEY and CDR2 SMNVEV (reference sequence). This CDR3 has 18 residues. The junction had 10 bases not matched to a gene; V was cut back by 5 bases and J by 5 bases. CDR3 bases: TGTGCCAGCAGTGGGAGAGGGACTAGCGGGAGTAGGACCGGGGAGCTGTTTTTT. It yields the protein CASSGRGTSGSRTGELFF.

This clone came up once. Other DNA sequences in this sample translate to the same CDR3. V usage is TRBV28 and J usage is TRBJ2-7; 10 bases match TRBD2. Germline lookup yields CDR1 MDHEN and CDR2 SYDVKM. V shed 5 bases and J 1 base; nucleotides not matched to a gene: 5. The CDR3 is 15 residues long. In DNA form, the CDR3 reads TGTGCCAGCAGTCCGGGACTAGCGCTGTCCTACGAGCAGTACTTC. Amino acids: CASSPGLALSYEQYF.

For this clone: Distinct nucleotide sequences in the sample also encode this CDR3. V is TRBV27 and J is TRBJ2-5; D perhaps matches TRBD2 (6 bases). Between the trimmed V and J ends, which lost 0 bases and 5 bases, there was a span of 10 bases. The CDR3 totals 14 residues. Per the germline V gene, CDR1 is MNHEY and CDR2 is SMNVEV (reference sequence). CDR3 DNA: TGTGCCAGCAGTTTATCAGGGGCGGGGGAGACCCAGTACTTC. Its protein is CASSLSGAGETQYF.

This clone was counted a few times. V and J are TRBV27 and TRBJ2-2; 7 positions agree with TRBD1. The length of the CDR3 is 13 residues. Trimming removed 3 bases from V and 6 bases from J; junction bases left unmatched: 1. The germline CDR1 and CDR2 sequences are MNHEY and SMNVEV (reference sequence). The CDR3 reads CASSLQGAGELFF. CDR3 nucleotide sequence: TGTGCCAGCAGTTTGCAGGGGGCCGGGGAGCTGTTTTTT.

The chain combines TRBV9 with TRBJ2-6, with 9 bases identical to TRBD2. The CDR3 sequence is 19 residues long. V was clipped by 3 bases and J by 0 bases; unmatched bases: 10. Looked up from germline, CDR1 is SGDLS and CDR2 is YYNGEE. CDR3 in amino acids: CASSAPLAGALSGANVLTF. The CDR3 region has the DNA TGTGCCAGCAGCGCCCCCTTAGCGGGAGCCCTCTCTGGGGCCAACGTCCTGACTTTC.

The CDR3 sequence: CASSQKNEQYF. In nucleotides, the CDR3 is TGCGCCAGCAGCCAAAAGAACGAGCAGTACTTC. The chain carries TRBV4-3 and TRBJ2-7; the D is unclear. V lost 2 bases to trimming and J lost 5 bases, with 4 bases between them. The germline CDR1 and CDR2 sequences are LGHNA and YSLEER. This CDR3 spans 11 amino acids.

V and J are TRBV15 and TRBJ1-1; D is unclear. The V gene lost 1 base and the J gene lost 8 bases, with 14 bases spanning the gap. Germline assignment: CDR1 LNHNV and CDR2 YYDKDF (reference sequence). The CDR3 length is 14 residues. The CDR3 DNA is TGTGCCACCAGCAGAGGCCGCCTCTTACCAGAAGCTTTCTTT. Residues: CATSRGRLLPEAFF.

CDR3 in amino acids: CAISEKGAFSPDTQYF. DNA of the CDR3: TGTGCCATCAGTGAGAAGGGCGCGTTTAGCCCAGATACGCAGTATTTT. The chain has TRBV10-3 and TRBJ2-3; no reliable D call. The CDR3 is made up of 16 amino acids. The V gene lost 2 bases and the J gene lost 4 bases, with 16 bases spanning the gap. CDR1 ENHRY and CDR2 SYGVKD come from the germline V gene.

Only a few counts were recorded for this clone. The chain carries TRBV7-9 and TRBJ1-4, with TRBD1 matching over 8 bases. CDR1 is SEHNR and CDR2 is FQNEAQ in the germline V gene (reference sequence). CDR3 length equals 13 residues. The V segment lost 9 bases and the J segment 3 bases; nucleotides outside the gene matches: 3. The CDR3 DNA reads as TGTGCCAGTTGGGGACAGGCTAATGAAAAACTGTTTTTT. The encoded protein is CASWGQANEKLFF.

Only a few counts were recorded for this clone. The chain's CDR3 is CSFDSGGTEAFF. Written as DNA, the CDR3 is TGCAGCTTCGACTCAGGGGGCACTGAAGCTTTCTTT. V and J are TRBV29-1 and TRBJ1-1, with 7 bases identical to TRBD1. Germline-derived CDR1 and CDR2 are SQVTM and ANQGSEA. V shed 8 bases and J 4 bases; nucleotides not matched to a gene: 7. This CDR3 comprises 12 residues. Full variable domain (missing parts from reference TRBV29-1 and TRBJ1-1): SAVISQKPSRDICQRGTSLTIQCQVDSQVTMMFWYRQQPGQSLTLIATANQGSEATYESGFVIDKFPISRPNLTFSTLTVSNMSPEDSSIYLCSFDSGGTEAFFGQGTRLTVV.

The chain has TRBV19 and TRBJ1-5; D is unclear. The CDR3 covers 13 residues. Trimming pared 5 bases from V and 3 bases from J, leaving 8 bases between. Germline V lookup: CDR1 LNHDA, CDR2 SQIVND (reference sequence). CDR3 DNA: TGTGCCAGTAGTTTGGATTACAATCAGCCCCAGCATTTT. This sequence encodes CASSLDYNQPQHF. Based on the CDR3 plus reference TRBV19 and TRBJ1-5, the full variable domain is DGGITQSPKYLFRKEGQNVTLSCEQNLNHDAMYWYRQDPGQGLRLIYYSQIVNDFQKGDIAEGYSVSREKKESFPLTVTSAQKNPTAFYLCASSLDYNQPQHFGDGTRLSIL.

The chain joins TRBV29-1 to TRBJ2-4; D is tentatively TRBD1 or TRBD2 (5 bases each). The CDR3 spans 14 residues. V dropped 1 base and J dropped 6 bases, with 13 bases sitting between them. Germline-derived CDR1 and CDR2 are SQVTM and ANQGSEA. The CDR3: CSVEGGSRVNIQYF. DNA of the CDR3: TGCAGCGTTGAAGGTGGGAGCAGGGTAAACATTCAGTACTTC.

With respect to this clone: The identical CDR3 is also encoded by other nucleotide sequences in the sample. V usage is TRBV7-9 and J usage is TRBJ2-1, with 9 bases identical to TRBD2. The germline V gene has CDR1 SEHNR and CDR2 FQNEAQ (reference sequence). The CDR3 loop spans 14 amino acids. V was clipped by 5 bases and J by 5 bases; unmatched bases: 4. The CDR3 sequence is CASSPIAGDNEQFF. CDR3 nucleotides: TGTGCCAGCAGCCCGATAGCGGGAGACAATGAGCAGTTCTTC.

This clone appeared a single time. The CDR3 DNA is TGTGCCAGCAGCTACCGGGCTGGAGGTACAGATACGCAGTATTTT. It codes for CASSYRAGGTDTQYF. The chain links TRBV7-8 to TRBJ2-3; D is possibly TRBD2 (5 bases). Trimming cost V 4 bases and J 3 bases, with 14 bases left between them. There are 15 residues in the CDR3. Germline V gene lookup returns CDR1 SGHVS and CDR2 FQNEAQ.

CDR3 amino acids: CASSEGTGVVYEQYF. The CDR3 coding sequence is TGTGCCAGCAGTGAAGGGACAGGGGTCGTCTACGAGCAGTACTTC. The chain has TRBV6-1 and TRBJ2-7; 9 bases fit TRBD1. The CDR3 runs 15 residues. V lost 1 base to trimming and J lost 3 bases; unmatched junction nucleotides: 4. Germline V gene lookup returns CDR1 MNHNS and CDR2 SASEGT.

The V and J genes are TRBV20-1 and TRBJ2-7; 7 bases fit TRBD2. V lost 6 bases, J lost 7 bases, and 6 bases stayed unmatched. The germline CDR1 and CDR2 sequences are DFQATT and SNEGSKA (reference sequence). The length of the CDR3 is 11 residues. The chain's CDR3 is CSAGLGGEQYF. The CDR3 DNA reads TGCAGTGCCGGCCTGGGAGGGGAGCAGTACTTC.